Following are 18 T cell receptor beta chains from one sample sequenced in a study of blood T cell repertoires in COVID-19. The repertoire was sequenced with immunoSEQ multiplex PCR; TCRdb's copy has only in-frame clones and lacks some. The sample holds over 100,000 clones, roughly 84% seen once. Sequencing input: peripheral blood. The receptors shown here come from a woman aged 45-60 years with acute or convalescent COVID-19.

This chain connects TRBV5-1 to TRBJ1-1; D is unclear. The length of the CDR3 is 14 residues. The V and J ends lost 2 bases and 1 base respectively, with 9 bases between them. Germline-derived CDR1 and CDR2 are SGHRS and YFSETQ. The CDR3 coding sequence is TGCGCCAGCAGCTTTTCGGCGGGGAACACTGAAGCTTTCTTT. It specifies CASSFSAGNTEAFF.

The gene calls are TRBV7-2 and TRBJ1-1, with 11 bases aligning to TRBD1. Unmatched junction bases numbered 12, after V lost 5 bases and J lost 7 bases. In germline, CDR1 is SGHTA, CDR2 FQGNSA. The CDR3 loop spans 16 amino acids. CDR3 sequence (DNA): TGTGCCAGCAGCCCCGGACAGGGGGCGGAAGATAGTGAAGCTTTCTTT. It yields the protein CASSPGQGAEDSEAFF.

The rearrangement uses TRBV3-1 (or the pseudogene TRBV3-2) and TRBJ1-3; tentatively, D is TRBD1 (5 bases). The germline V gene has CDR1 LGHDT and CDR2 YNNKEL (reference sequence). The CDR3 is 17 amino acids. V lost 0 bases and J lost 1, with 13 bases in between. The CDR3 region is CASSQDIQGFSGNTIYF. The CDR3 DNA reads TGTGCCAGCAGCCAAGATATCCAGGGTTTTTCTGGAAACACCATATATTTT.

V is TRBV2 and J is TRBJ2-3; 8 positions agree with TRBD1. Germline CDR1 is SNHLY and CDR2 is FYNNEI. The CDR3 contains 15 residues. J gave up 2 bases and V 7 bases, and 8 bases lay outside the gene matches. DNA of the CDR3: TGTGCCAGCACCGGACAGGGTCTAAACACAGATACGCAGTATTTT. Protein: CASTGQGLNTDTQYF.

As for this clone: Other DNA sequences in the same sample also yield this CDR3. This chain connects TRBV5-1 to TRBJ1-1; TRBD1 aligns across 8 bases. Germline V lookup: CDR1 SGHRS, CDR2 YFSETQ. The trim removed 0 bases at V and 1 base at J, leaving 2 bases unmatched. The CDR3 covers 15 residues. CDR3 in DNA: TGCGCCAGCAGCTTGGCCGGACAGGGGAACACTGAAGCTTTCTTT. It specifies CASSLAGQGNTEAFF.

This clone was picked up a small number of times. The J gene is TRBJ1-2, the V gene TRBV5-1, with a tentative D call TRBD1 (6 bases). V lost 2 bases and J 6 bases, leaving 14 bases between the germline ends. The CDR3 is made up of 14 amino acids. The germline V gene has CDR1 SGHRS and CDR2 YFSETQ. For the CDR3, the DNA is TGCGCCAGCAGCTTAGGGGGTCAGGGTGATGGCTACACCTTC. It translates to CASSLGGQGDGYTF.

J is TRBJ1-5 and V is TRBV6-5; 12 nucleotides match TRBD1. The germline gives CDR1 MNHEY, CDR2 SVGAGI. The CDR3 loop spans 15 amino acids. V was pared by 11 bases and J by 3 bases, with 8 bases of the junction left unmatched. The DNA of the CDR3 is TGTGCCGGGGTTGGGACAGGGGGCCACAATCAGCCCCAGCATTTT. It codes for CAGVGTGGHNQPQHF.

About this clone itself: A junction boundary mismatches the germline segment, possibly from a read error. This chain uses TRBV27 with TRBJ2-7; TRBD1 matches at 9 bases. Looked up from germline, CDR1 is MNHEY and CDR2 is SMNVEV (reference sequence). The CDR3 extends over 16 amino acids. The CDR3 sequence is CASSSLYTGQGVERNF. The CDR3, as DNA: TGTGCCAGCAGTTCATTATACACGGGACAGGGAGTCGAGCGGAACTTC.

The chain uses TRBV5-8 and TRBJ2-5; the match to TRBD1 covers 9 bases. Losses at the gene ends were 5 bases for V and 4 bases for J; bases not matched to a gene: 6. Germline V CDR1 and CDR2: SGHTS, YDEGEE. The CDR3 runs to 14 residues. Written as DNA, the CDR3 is TGTGCCAGCAGGGCCGGGACAGGGCTAGAGACCCAGTACTTC. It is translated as CASRAGTGLETQYF.

CDR3 sequence (DNA): TGCGCCAGCAGCCCCTACCGACAGGACTATGGCTACACCTTC. Amino acid sequence: CASSPYRQDYGYTF. The chain has TRBV5-1 and TRBJ1-2, with D tentatively TRBD1 (6 bases). The CDR3 contains 14 residues. Trimming pared 4 bases from V and 3 bases from J, leaving 13 bases between. CDR1 and CDR2 from the germline V gene are SGHRS and YFSETQ. Complete variable domain (other parts from reference TRBV5-1 and TRBJ1-2): KAGVTQTPRYLIKTRGQQVTLSCSPISGHRSVSWYQQTPGQGLQFLFEYFSETQRNKGNFPGRFSGRQFSNSRSEMNVSTLELGDSALYLCASSPYRQDYGYTFGSGTRLTVV.

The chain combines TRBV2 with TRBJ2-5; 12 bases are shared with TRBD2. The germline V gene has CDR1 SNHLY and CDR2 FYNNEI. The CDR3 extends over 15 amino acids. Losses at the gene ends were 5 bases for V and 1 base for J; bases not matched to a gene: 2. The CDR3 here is CASSWTSGVQETQYF. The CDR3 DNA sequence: TGTGCCAGCAGTTGGACTAGCGGGGTCCAAGAGACCCAGTACTTC.

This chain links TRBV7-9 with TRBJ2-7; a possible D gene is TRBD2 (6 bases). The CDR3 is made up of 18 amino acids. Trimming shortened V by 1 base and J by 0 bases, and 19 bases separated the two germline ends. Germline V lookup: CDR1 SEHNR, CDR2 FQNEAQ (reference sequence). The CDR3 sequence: CASSLVSLTGSSSYEQYF. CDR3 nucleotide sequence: TGTGCCAGCAGCTTAGTATCACTCACCGGGAGTAGCTCCTACGAGCAGTACTTC.

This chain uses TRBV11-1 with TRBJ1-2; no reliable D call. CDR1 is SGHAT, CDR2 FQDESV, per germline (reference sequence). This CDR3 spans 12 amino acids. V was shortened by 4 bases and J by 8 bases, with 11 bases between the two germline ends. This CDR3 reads CASSSGFSGYTF. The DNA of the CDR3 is TGTGCCAGCAGCTCGGGATTTTCGGGCTACACCTTC.

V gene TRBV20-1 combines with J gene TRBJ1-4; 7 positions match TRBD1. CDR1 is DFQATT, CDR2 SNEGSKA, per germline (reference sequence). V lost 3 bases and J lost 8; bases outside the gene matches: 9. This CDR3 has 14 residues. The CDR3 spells CSASKGAFDEKLFF. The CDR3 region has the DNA TGCAGTGCTAGTAAGGGGGCCTTTGACGAAAAACTGTTTTTT.

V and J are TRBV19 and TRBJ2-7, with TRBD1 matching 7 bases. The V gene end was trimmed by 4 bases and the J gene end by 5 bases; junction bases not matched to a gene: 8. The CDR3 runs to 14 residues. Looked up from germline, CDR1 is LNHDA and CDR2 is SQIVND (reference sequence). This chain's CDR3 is CASSTRQGWNEQYF. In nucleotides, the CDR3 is TGTGCCAGTAGTACCCGACAGGGCTGGAACGAGCAGTACTTC.

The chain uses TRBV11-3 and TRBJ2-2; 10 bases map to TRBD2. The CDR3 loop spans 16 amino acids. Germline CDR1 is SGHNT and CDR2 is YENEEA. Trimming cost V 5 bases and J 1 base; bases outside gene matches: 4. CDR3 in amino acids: CASSPGLAENTGELFF. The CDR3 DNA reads TGTGCCAGCAGCCCTGGACTAGCGGAGAACACCGGGGAGCTGTTTTTT.

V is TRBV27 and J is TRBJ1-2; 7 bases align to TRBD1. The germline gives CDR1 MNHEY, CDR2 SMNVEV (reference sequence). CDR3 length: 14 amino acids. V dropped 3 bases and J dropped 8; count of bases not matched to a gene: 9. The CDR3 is CASSFASSRGGYTF. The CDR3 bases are TGTGCCAGCAGTTTCGCCAGCTCCAGGGGGGGCTACACCTTC.

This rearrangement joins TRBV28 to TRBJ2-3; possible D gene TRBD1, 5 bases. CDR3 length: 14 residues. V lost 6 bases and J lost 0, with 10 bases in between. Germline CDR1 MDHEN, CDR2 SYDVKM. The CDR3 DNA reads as TGTGCCAGCAGGGGGCAGATTAGCACAGATACGCAGTATTTT. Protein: CASRGQISTDTQYF.